The entry that follows covers one T cell receptor beta chain sequence. The sample originates from a study of sequential checkpoint blockade in melanoma. The assay was immunoSEQ multiplex PCR, and TCRdb's table has in-frame clones only and misses some. The sample yields over 8,000 clones, roughly nine tenths seen once. Stated treatment: randomized to nivolumab then ipilimumab (arm A) or the reverse (arm B). The CDR3 extends over 13 amino acids. V shed 8 bases and J shed 6 bases, with 14 bases lying between them. Germline values: CDR1 MNHEY, CDR2 SMNVEV (reference sequence). This rearrangement joins TRBV27 to TRBJ1-5, with a weak D call TRBD1 (6 bases). The clonotype comes from a human donor with melanoma. The sequencing used CD8+ T cells sorted from blood (inferred from file names), collected from a patient given nivolumab and ipilimumab in sequence. The CDR3 reads CASGWGPSQPQHF. In nucleotides, the CDR3 is TGTGCCAGCGGGTGGGGGCCTTCTCAGCCCCAGCATTTT.